The present T cell receptor beta chain was sequenced within a study of blood T cell repertoires in COVID-19. Overall study context: The United States, Italy and Spain supplied acute and convalescent COVID-19 samples.

There are 16 residues in the CDR3. With 2 bases removed from V and 0 bases from J, the gap between germline ends came to 9 bases. Germline CDR1 SGHDT, CDR2 YYEEEE. Original handling: Amplifying reference gene primers gave estimates of nucleated cell counts. Sequenced by immunoSEQ multiplex PCR; TCRdb stores in-frame clones only, minus some. V, J and clone size were drawn from that table, and D and trimming were deduced from the DNA. The repertoire has around 290,000 clones, roughly 92% of them found once; the top ten carry about 2.2%. In Seattle, patients joined the study during active infection and were tracked longitudinally.

The rearrangement joins TRBV5-6 to TRBJ1-6; unclear D gene. Material: peripheral blood. This sequence originates from a woman aged 30 to 39 with COVID-19, enrolled during active disease. CDR3 region: CASSFSRSSYNSPLHF. The DNA for the CDR3 is TGTGCCAGCAGCTTCTCCCGCAGCTCCTATAATTCACCCCTCCACTTT.